The source of this T cell receptor beta chain is a study of T cells in tuberculosis. Cells were sorted from thawed PBMC rested overnight and stained with GMM-loaded CD1B tetramer, viability dye and anti-CD3. The CD1B tetramers carried C32 glucose monomycolate purified from Rhodococcus equi. This CDR3 has 14 amino acids. The trim removed 8 bases at V and 4 bases at J, leaving 8 bases unmatched. Germline V gene lookup returns CDR1 MDHEN and CDR2 SYDVKM. TCRdb's copy holds only in-frame clones and misses some; the assay was immunoSEQ multiplex PCR. The table lists more than 70,000 clones, approximately 90% of them singletons.

The sequenced sample consisted of CD1b-GMM tetramer-negative cells sorted from PBMCs. The source is an adult woman with latent tuberculosis. The chain uses TRBV28 and TRBJ2-7; 10 bases are a match to TRBD2. CDR3 sequence (DNA): TGTGCCAGCGTTTCAGCGGGGGGGCCGTACGAGCAGTACGTC. The encoded protein is CASVSAGGPYEQYV.